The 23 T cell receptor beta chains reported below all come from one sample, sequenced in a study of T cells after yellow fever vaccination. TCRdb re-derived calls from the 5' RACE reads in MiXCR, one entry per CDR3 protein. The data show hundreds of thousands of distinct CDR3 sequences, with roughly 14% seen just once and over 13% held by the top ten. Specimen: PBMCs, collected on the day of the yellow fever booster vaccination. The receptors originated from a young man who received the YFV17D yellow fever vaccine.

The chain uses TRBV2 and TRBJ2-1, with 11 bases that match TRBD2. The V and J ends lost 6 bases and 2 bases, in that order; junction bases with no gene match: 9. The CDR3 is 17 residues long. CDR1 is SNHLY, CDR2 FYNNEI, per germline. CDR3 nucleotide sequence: TGTGCCAGCAGCCTACCCTCACTAGCGGGGGCCTACAATGAGCAGTTCTTC. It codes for CASSLPSLAGAYNEQFF.

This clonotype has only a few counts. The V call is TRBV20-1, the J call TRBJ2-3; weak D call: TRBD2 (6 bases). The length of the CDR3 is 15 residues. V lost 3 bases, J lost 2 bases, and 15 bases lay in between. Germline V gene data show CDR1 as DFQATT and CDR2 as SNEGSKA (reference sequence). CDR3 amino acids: CSAREERALTDTQYF. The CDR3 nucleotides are TGCAGTGCTAGGGAGGAGCGGGCCCTCACAGATACGCAGTATTTT.

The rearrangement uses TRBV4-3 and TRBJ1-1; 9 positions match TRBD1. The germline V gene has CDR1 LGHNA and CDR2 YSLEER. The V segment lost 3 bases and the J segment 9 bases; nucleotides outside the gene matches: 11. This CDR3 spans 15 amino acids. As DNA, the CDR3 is TGCGCCAGCAGCCAGGGTACAGGGGGCGCCGGACAAGCTTTCTTT. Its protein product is CASSQGTGGAGQAFF.

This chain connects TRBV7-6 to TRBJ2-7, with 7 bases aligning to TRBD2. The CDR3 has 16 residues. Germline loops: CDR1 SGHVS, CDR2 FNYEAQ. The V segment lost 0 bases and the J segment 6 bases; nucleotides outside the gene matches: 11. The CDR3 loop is CASSLAGRERPSEQYF. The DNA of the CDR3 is TGTGCCAGCAGCTTAGCAGGGAGGGAGCGTCCCAGCGAGCAGTACTTC. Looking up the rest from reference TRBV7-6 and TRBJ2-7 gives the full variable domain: GAGVSQSPRYKVTKRGQDVALRCDPISGHVSLYWYRQALGQGPEFLTYFNYEAQQDKSGLPNDRFSAERPEGSISTLTIQRTEQRDSAMYRCASSLAGRERPSEQYFGPGTRLTVT.

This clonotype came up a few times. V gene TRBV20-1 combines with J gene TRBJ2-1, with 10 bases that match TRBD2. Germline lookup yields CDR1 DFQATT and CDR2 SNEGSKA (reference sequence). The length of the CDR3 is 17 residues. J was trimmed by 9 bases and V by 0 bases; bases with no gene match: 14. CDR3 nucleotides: TGCAGTGCTAGAGATTTATCGGCTAGCGGGAGAGTGGGTGAGCAGTTCTTC. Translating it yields CSARDLSASGRVGEQFF.

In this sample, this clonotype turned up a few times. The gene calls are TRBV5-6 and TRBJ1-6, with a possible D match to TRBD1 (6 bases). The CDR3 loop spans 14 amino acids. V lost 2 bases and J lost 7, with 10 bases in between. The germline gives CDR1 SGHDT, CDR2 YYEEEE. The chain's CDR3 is CASSFGQTNSPLHF. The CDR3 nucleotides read TGTGCCAGCAGCTTCGGACAGACGAATTCACCCCTCCACTTT. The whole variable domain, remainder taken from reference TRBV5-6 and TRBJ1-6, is DAGVTQSPTHLIKTRGQQVTLRCSPKSGHDTVSWYQQALGQGPQFIFQYYEEEERQRGNFPDRFSGHQFPNYSSELNVNALLLGDSALYLCASSFGQTNSPLHFGNGTRLTVT.

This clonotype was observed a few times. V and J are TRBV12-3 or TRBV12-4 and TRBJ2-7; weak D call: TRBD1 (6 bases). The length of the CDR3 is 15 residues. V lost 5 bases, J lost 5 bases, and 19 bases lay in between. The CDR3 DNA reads TGTGCCAGCAGTATCCACAGGGTGGACTCAAACGAGCAGTACTTC. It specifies CASSIHRVDSNEQYF.

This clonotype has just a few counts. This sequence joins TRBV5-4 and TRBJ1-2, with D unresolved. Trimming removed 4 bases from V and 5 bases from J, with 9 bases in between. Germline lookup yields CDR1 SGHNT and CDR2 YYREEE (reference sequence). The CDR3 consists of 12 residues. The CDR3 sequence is CASSGPRYGYTF. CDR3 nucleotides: TGTGCCAGCAGCGGGCCGAGATATGGCTACACCTTC.

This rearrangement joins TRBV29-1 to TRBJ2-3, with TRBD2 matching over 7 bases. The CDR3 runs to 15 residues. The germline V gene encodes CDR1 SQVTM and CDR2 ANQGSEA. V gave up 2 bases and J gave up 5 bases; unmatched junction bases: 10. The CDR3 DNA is TGCAGCGTTGAAATCCCAGGGAGGGTCAGAGATACGCAGTATTTT. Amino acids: CSVEIPGRVRDTQYF.

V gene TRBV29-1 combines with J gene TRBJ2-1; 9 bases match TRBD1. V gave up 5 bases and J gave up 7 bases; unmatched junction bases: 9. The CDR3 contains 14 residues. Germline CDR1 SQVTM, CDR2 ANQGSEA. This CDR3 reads CSVKDRGEHNEQFF. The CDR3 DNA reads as TGCAGCGTTAAGGACAGGGGCGAGCATAATGAGCAGTTCTTC.

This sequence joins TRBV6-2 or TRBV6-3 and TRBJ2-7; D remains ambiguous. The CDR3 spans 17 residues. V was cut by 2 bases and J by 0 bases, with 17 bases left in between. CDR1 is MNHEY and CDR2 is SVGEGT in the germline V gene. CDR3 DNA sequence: TGTGCCAGCAGTTACCAGACGATAACCCGGAGCTCCTACGAGCAGTACTTC. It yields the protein CASSYQTITRSSYEQYF.

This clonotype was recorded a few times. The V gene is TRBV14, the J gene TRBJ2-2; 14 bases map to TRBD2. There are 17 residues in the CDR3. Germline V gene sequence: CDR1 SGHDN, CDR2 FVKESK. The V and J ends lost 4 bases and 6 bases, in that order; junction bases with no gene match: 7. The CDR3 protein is CASSRLAGGPKAGELFF. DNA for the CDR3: TGTGCCAGCAGCCGACTAGCGGGAGGGCCGAAAGCCGGGGAGCTGTTTTTT. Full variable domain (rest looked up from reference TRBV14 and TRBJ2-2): EAGVTQFPSHSVIEKGQTVTLRCDPISGHDNLYWYRRVMGKEIKFLLHFVKESKQDESGMPNNRFLAERTGGTYSTLKVQPAELEDSGVYFCASSRLAGGPKAGELFFGEGSRLTVL.

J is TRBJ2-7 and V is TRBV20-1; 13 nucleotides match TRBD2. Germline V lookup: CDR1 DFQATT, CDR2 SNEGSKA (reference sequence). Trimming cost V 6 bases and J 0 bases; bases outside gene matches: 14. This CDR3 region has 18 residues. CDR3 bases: TGCAGTGCCTCGGACCGGGGGACTAGCGGGGCAAGCTCCTACGAGCAGTACTTC. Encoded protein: CSASDRGTSGASSYEQYF.

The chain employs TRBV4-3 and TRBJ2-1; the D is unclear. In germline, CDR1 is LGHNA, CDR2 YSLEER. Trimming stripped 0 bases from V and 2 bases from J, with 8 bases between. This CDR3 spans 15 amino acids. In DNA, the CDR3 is TGCGCCAGCAGCCAAGATCGGGCCCCCTACAATGAGCAGTTCTTC. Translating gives CASSQDRAPYNEQFF.

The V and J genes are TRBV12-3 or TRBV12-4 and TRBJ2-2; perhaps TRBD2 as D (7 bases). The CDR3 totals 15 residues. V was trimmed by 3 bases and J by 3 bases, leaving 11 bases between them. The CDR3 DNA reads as TGTGCCAGCAGTTTGGGGGGGGGCTACACCGGGGAGCTGTTTTTT. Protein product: CASSLGGGYTGELFF.

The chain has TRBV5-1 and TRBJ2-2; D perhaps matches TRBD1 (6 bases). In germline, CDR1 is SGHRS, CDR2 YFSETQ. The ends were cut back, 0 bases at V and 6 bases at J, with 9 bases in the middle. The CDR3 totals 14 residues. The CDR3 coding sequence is TGCGCCAGCAGCTTGGACGGGACACCCGGGGAGCTGTTTTTT. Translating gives CASSLDGTPGELFF. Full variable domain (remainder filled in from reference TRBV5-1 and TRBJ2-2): KAGVTQTPRYLIKTRGQQVTLSCSPISGHRSVSWYQQTPGQGLQFLFEYFSETQRNKGNFPGRFSGRQFSNSRSEMNVSTLELGDSALYLCASSLDGTPGELFFGEGSRLTVL.

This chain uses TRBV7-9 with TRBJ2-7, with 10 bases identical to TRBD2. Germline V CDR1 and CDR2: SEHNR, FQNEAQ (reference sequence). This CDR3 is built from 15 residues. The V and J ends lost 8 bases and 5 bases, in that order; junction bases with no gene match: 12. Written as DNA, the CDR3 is TGTGCCAGCGCATCATGGCTAGCGGGAGCAAACGAGCAGTACTTC. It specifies CASASWLAGANEQYF.

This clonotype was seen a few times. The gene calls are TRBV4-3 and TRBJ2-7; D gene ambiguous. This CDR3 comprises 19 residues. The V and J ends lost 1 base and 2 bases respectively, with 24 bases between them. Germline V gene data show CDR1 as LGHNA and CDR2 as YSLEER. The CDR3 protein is CASSQGHWTARIGPYEQYF. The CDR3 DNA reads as TGCGCCAGCAGCCAAGGTCACTGGACCGCCCGTATTGGACCCTACGAGCAGTACTTC.

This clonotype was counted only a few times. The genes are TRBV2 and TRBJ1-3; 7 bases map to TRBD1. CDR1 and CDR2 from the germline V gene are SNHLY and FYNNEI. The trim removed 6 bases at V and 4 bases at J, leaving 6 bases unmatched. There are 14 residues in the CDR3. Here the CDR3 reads CASSPGGRGNTIYF. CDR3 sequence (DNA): TGTGCCAGCAGCCCAGGGGGAAGAGGAAACACCATATATTTT.

CDR3 in DNA: TGTGCCAGCAGTTACTACCACGGGAAGAGGAACACCGGGGAGCTGTTTTTT. Residues: CASSYYHGKRNTGELFF. The genes are TRBV6-2 or TRBV6-3 and TRBJ2-2; possible D gene TRBD2, 5 bases. Per germline, CDR1 MNHEY and CDR2 SVGEGT. This CDR3 contains 17 residues. The V end lost 1 base, the J end lost 1 base, and 13 bases lay between the germline ends.

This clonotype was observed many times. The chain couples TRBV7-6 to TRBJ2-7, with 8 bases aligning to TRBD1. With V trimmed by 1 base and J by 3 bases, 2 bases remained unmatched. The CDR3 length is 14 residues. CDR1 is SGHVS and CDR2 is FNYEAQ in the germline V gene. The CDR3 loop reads CASSLDDRGYEQYF. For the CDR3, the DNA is TGTGCCAGCAGCTTAGACGACAGGGGCTACGAGCAGTACTTC.

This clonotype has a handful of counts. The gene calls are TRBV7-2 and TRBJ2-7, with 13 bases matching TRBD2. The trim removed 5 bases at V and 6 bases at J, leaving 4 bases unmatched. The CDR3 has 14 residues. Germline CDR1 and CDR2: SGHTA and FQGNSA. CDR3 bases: TGTGCCAGCAGCCGGGGGACTAGCGGGACCGAGCAGTACTTC. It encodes CASSRGTSGTEQYF. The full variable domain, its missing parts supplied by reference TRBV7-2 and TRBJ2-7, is GAGVSQSPSNKVTEKGKDVELRCDPISGHTALYWYRQSLGQGLEFLIYFQGNSAPDKSGLPSDRFSAERTGGSVSTLTIQRTQQEDSAVYLCASSRGTSGTEQYFGPGTRLTVT.

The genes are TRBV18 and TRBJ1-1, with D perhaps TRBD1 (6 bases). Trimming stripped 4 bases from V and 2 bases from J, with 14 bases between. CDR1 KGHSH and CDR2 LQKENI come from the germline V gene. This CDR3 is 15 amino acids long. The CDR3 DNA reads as TGTGCCAGCTCACTTTCCGGGACATTAAACACTGAAGCTTTCTTT. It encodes CASSLSGTLNTEAFF.